This TCR beta chain was sequenced in a study of CD8 T cells in Susac syndrome. Trimming stripped 11 bases from V and 4 bases from J, with 12 bases between. Germline CDR1 and CDR2: SEHNR and FQNEAQ (reference sequence). The CDR3 runs to 11 residues. RNA totalling about 0.5 to 1 ug underwent reverse transcription with random hexamers. Amplification of TCR beta CDR3 used immunoSEQ multiplex PCR across 54 Vbeta and 13 Jbeta. One entry per CDR3 protein, called by TCRdb with MiXCR from the immunoSEQ multiplex PCR reads. Of about 190,000 distinct CDR3 sequences listed, about 93% are singletons. Matching for age and sex applied to the controls, who were healthy donors. TEMRA cells were enriched by FACS, while CD8+ and CD4+ T cells were obtained through a negative isolation that was performed magnetically.

This clonotype was obtained from a human donor in good health. The chain carries TRBV7-9 and TRBJ2-7; D is tentatively TRBD1 or TRBD2 (6 bases each). The specimen was CD4+ T cells from PBMCs. The CDR3, as DNA: TGTGCCCGCCGAGGGGGGTACGAGCAGTACGTC. Protein product: CARRGGYEQYV.